The rows below give T cell receptor beta chains drawn from one sample of a study of blood T cell repertoires in COVID-19. Here immunoSEQ multiplex PCR was the method, and the copy in TCRdb shows in-frame clones only, minus some. Altogether about 110,000 clones are present, over 60% being singletons, with the ten largest covering approximately 4.5%. Sequencing was carried out using peripheral blood. These receptors were taken from a man aged 70-80 years with acute or convalescent COVID-19. Both conserved end residues are part of each CDR3. The D gene is left open where the match is weak. Clone size is stated in some rows and not others, as once, few, many or a class when expanded.

v_call	d_call	j_call	clone_size	cdr3_nt	cdr3_aa
TRBV6-5	.	TRBJ1-5	few	TGTGCCAGCAGTTCCCCAGGCAATCAGCCCCAGCATTTT	CASSSPGNQPQHF
TRBV19	TRBD1	TRBJ2-3	once	TGTGCCAGTAGTCCGAACCACAGGGGGCAAGGCACAGATACGCAGTATTTT	CASSPNHRGQGTDTQYF
TRBV4-1	TRBD1	TRBJ1-4	.	TGCGCCAGCAGCCAAGAACGGACAGGCGCAACTAATGAAAAACTGTTTTTT	CASSQERTGATNEKLFF
TRBV9	.	TRBJ1-2	.	TGTGCCAGCAGCGTGGGAGACACCGGCCATATCTGGTATGGCTACACCTTC	CASSVGDTGHIWYGYTF
TRBV3-1/TRBV3-2	.	TRBJ1-1	.	TGTGCCAGCAGCCTAAGACAGCAAAACACTGAAGCTTTCTTT	CASSLRQQNTEAFF
TRBV15	.	TRBJ2-1	.	TGTGCCACCAGCAGAGCCGACTGGAGCGCCACCAATGAGCAGTTCTTC	CATSRADWSATNEQFF
TRBV13	TRBD1	TRBJ2-5	.	TGTGCCAGCAGCTTGTTTAGGGGGCAAGGAGAGACCCAGTACTTC	CASSLFRGQGETQYF
TRBV18	.	TRBJ1-1	.	TGTGCCAGCTCCCGGGACGGGGGGAACACTGAAGCTTTCTTT	CASSRDGGNTEAFF
TRBV4-1	TRBD2	TRBJ2-2	.	TGCGCCAGCAGCCTCATAAGCGGGGGTACGAACACCGGGGAGCTGTTTTTT	CASSLISGGTNTGELFF
TRBV3-1/TRBV3-2	.	TRBJ1-3	.	TGTGCCAGCAGCCAAGTTACAGGGGGAAACACCATATATTTT	CASSQVTGGNTIYF
TRBV18	.	TRBJ1-1	.	TGTGCCAGCTCACCAAATGAGGGAAACACTGAAGCTTTCTTT	CASSPNEGNTEAFF
TRBV7-3	.	TRBJ1-1	.	TGTGCCAGCAGCTTAAACAGGAACACTGAAGCTTTCTTT	CASSLNRNTEAFF
TRBV23-1	.	TRBJ2-7	.	TGCGCCAGCAGTCAATCGTCAGGGACCTACGAGCAGTACTTC	CASSQSSGTYEQYF
TRBV5-4	TRBD1	TRBJ1-1	.	TGTGCCAGCAGCTTGGACGGGACAGGGGAGGAAACTGAAGCTTTCTTT	CASSLDGTGEETEAFF
TRBV18	TRBD1	TRBJ1-4	.	TGTGCCAGCTCACCTAATCCCAGGGGGATTAATGAAAAACTGTTTTTT	CASSPNPRGINEKLFF
TRBV7-2	.	TRBJ1-5	.	TGTGCCAGCAGCTTAATAGACAATCAGCCCCAGCATTTT	CASSLIDNQPQHF
TRBV24-1	TRBD2	TRBJ2-2	.	TGTGCCACCAGTTTGGCTAGCGGGGAAAAAGCCGGGGAGCTGTTTTTT	CATSLASGEKAGELFF
TRBV5-4	.	TRBJ1-1	.	TGTGCCAGCACCCCCGATGGGAGTAGTGAAGCTTTCTTT	CASTPDGSSEAFF
TRBV29-1	.	TRBJ1-2	.	TGCAGCGTTGACCGGGGGAACTATGGCTACACCTTC	CSVDRGNYGYTF
TRBV12-2	.	TRBJ1-5	.	TGTGCAAGTCGCTTCTCCGACGACAGGTGGGGCAATCAGCCCCAGCATTTT	CASRFSDDRWGNQPQHF
TRBV7-9	.	TRBJ1-4	.	TGTGCCAGCAGGGGGGCTGGGGGCGTAACTAATGAAAAACTGTTTTTT	CASRGAGGVTNEKLFF
TRBV11-2	.	TRBJ2-7	.	TGTGCCAGCAGCATAGGAAGACAGTCCTACGAGCAGTACTTC	CASSIGRQSYEQYF
TRBV28	TRBD1	TRBJ2-5	.	TGTGCCAGCAGTTTAGGCCACAGGGGGCCCCAAGAGACCCAGTACTTC	CASSLGHRGPQETQYF
TRBV6-5	TRBD2	TRBJ2-3	.	TGTGCCAGCTCGAGGCTAGCGGGAACCACAGATACGCAGTATTTT	CASSRLAGTTDTQYF
TRBV13	TRBD2	TRBJ2-3	.	TGTGCCAGCAGCGTCGGGACTAGCGGGCCGAGGGATACGCAGTATTTT	CASSVGTSGPRDTQYF
TRBV27	.	TRBJ1-4	.	TGTGCCAGCAGTTTAATGCCGGAGGCAACTAATGAAAAACTGTTTTTT	CASSLMPEATNEKLFF
TRBV6-5	.	TRBJ1-1	.	TGTGCCAGCAAGGGGGGGCGAGTTAGGGAAGCTTTCTTT	CASKGGRVREAFF
TRBV2	TRBD1	TRBJ1-6	.	TGTGCCAGCAGACCCGGAGGGGGCCTATTTTATAATTCACCCCTCCACTTT	CASRPGGGLFYNSPLHF
TRBV29-1	.	TRBJ1-3	.	TGCAGCGTTGATGGGGGGGCTGGAAACACCATATATTTT	CSVDGGAGNTIYF
TRBV5-1	TRBD1	TRBJ2-5	.	TGCGCCAGCAGCCCGGTACAGGGGGCTGGAGAGACCCAGTACTTC	CASSPVQGAGETQYF
TRBV6-5	.	TRBJ1-2	.	TGTGCCAGCAGTTACTCGAGGGGAGGGGACTATGGCTACACCTTC	CASSYSRGGDYGYTF
TRBV29-1	TRBD1	TRBJ2-2	.	TGCAGCGCCGACAGGGCTAACACCGGGGAGCTGTTTTTT	CSADRANTGELFF
TRBV6-5	TRBD1	TRBJ1-5	.	TGTGCCAGCAGAAGAGACAGGGGAGGTCAGCCCCAGCATTTT	CASRRDRGGQPQHF
TRBV2	TRBD1	TRBJ1-2	few	TGTGCCAGCAGTGAATTTGGGGACAGCGGAGACTATGGCTACACCTTC	CASSEFGDSGDYGYTF
TRBV5-1	TRBD1	TRBJ1-6	.	TGCGCCAGCAGCGTGGACAGGGTGAATTCACCCCTCCACTTT	CASSVDRVNSPLHF
TRBV11-2	.	TRBJ1-1	.	TGTGCCAGCAGCTTAGAGCGGGGGATAGGGTTCACTGAAGCTTTCTTT	CASSLERGIGFTEAFF
TRBV5-6	TRBD1	TRBJ2-5	.	TGTGCCAGCAGCTTGGACAGGGGGAATTGGGTCCAAGAGACCCAGTACTTC	CASSLDRGNWVQETQYF
TRBV5-1	TRBD2	TRBJ2-3	few	TGCGCCAGCAGCTTGGGGACTAGCGGGGTCGGTACGCAGTATTTT	CASSLGTSGVGTQYF
TRBV6-4	TRBD2	TRBJ2-5	.	TGTGCCAGCAGTGGACTAGCGGACCAGTACTTC	CASSGLADQYF
TRBV5-6	.	TRBJ1-6	once	TGTGCCAGCAGCCCACCGGGATCCTATAATTCACCCCTCCACTTT	CASSPPGSYNSPLHF
TRBV21-1	.	TRBJ2-6	.	TGTGCCAGCAGCAAAGCCCGACAGGGTGGACTCTCTGGGGCCAACGTCCTGACTTTC	CASSKARQGGLSGANVLTF
TRBV18	TRBD1	TRBJ2-7	.	TGTGCCAGCTCGCCAAGGGACAGGGCTAACTCCTACGAGCAGTACTTC	CASSPRDRANSYEQYF
TRBV18	.	TRBJ2-5	.	TGTGCCAGCTCTGACTACGCCTCACCGGGAGAGACCCAGTACTTC	CASSDYASPGETQYF
TRBV12-3/TRBV12-4	.	TRBJ2-1	.	TGTGCCAGCAGTCTCCTTAACTTGAATGAGCAGTTCTTC	CASSLLNLNEQFF
TRBV6-5	TRBD1	TRBJ2-7	.	TGTGCCATCGGAACAGGGGCCCACGAGCAGTACTTC	CAIGTGAHEQYF
TRBV5-5	.	TRBJ2-2	.	TGTGCCAGCAGCTTCGGCACCGGGGAGCTGTTTTTT	CASSFGTGELFF
TRBV2	TRBD1	TRBJ2-2	.	TGTGCCAGCAAAGGACAGGGAGGAGCCGGGGAGCTGTTTTTT	CASKGQGGAGELFF
TRBV12-3/TRBV12-4	.	TRBJ1-2	few	TGTGCCAGCAGTTTAGCTGGGGCGGATGGCTACACCTTC	CASSLAGADGYTF
TRBV27	TRBD2	TRBJ2-7	.	TGTGCCAGCAGTTTTTCGGGGGGGCAAGGAGAGCAGTACTTC	CASSFSGGQGEQYF
TRBV7-9	TRBD2	TRBJ2-7	.	TGTGCCAGCAGCTTAGGGGCGGGGGGCGGATACGAGCAGTACTTC	CASSLGAGGGYEQYF
TRBV4-2	TRBD2	TRBJ2-5	.	TGTGCCAGCAGCCAAGCGATAGCGGGGTACCAAGAGACCCAGTACTTC	CASSQAIAGYQETQYF